This is a list of T cell receptor beta chains from one sample in a study of blood T cell repertoires in COVID-19. Produced via immunoSEQ multiplex PCR; TCRdb's table is partial and in-frame only. Here the sample spans around 100,000 clones, approximately 80% being singletons. Material: peripheral blood. These receptors were obtained from an older man with active or convalescent COVID-19. CDR3s include the opening cysteine and the closing phenylalanine or tryptophan. The D gene is left open where the match is weak. Not all rows give a size; the values are once, few, many and, for expanded clones, a class.

cdr3_aa cdr3_nt d_call j_call clone_size v_call
CAWEGTSGYNEQFF TGTGCCTGGGAGGGGACTAGCGGATACAATGAGCAGTTCTTC TRBD2 TRBJ2-1 few TRBV30
CASSIGTGSEQFF TGTGCCAGTAGTATAGGGACAGGGTCTGAGCAGTTCTTC TRBD1 TRBJ2-1 - TRBV19
CASSLMPGAEAFF TGTGCCAGCAGCCTCATGCCAGGGGCTGAAGCTTTCTTT - TRBJ1-1 - TRBV14
CASSFYFDSTFF TGTGCCAGCAGCTTTTACTTTGATTCGACTTTCTTT - TRBJ1-1 - TRBV7-9
CSSRGPFMYNEQFF TGCAGCTCCCGCGGCCCGTTTATGTACAATGAGCAGTTCTTC - TRBJ2-1 once TRBV29-1
CASSRTSGSTDTQYF TGTGCCAGCAGTAGGACTAGCGGAAGCACAGATACGCAGTATTTT TRBD2 TRBJ2-3 - TRBV6-2/TRBV6-3
CASRFTGMGGYTF TGTGCCAGCAGGTTCACAGGAATGGGGGGCTACACCTTC - TRBJ1-2 - TRBV6-5
CASSPGQNYGYTF TGCGCCAGCAGCCCGGGACAGAACTATGGCTACACCTTC TRBD1 TRBJ1-2 - TRBV5-1
CASSQIGLVSSYEQYF TGCGCCAGCAGCCAAATCGGGTTGGTCAGCTCCTACGAGCAGTACTTC - TRBJ2-7 - TRBV4-1
CASSLALRNSGLPDTQYF TGTGCCAGCAGCTTAGCGCTAAGGAATAGCGGGCTCCCAGATACGCAGTATTTT TRBD2 TRBJ2-3 - TRBV7-2
CASSQGLGGEQPQHF TGCGCCAGCAGCCAAGGTCTCGGGGGAGAGCAGCCCCAGCATTTT - TRBJ1-5 - TRBV4-3
CASSFRVNSPLHF TGTGCCAGCAGCTTCAGGGTTAATTCACCCCTCCACTTT - TRBJ1-6 few TRBV5-6
CASSQFTHYEQYF TGTGCCAGCAGTCAGTTCACCCACTACGAGCAGTACTTC - TRBJ2-7 - TRBV28
CASSGTSGTEQYF TGTGCCAGCTCCGGGACTAGCGGAACCGAGCAGTACTTC TRBD2 TRBJ2-7 - TRBV6-5
CASSLSGAGGPNTGELFF TGCGCCAGCAGCCTCTCAGGAGCGGGAGGGCCGAATACCGGGGAGCTGTTTTTT TRBD2 TRBJ2-2 - TRBV4-1
CATSRVGSTDTQYF TGTGCCACCAGCAGAGTTGGCAGCACAGATACGCAGTATTTT - TRBJ2-3 few TRBV15
CASSMEGATDTQYF TGTGCCAGCTCCATGGAGGGGGCAACAGATACGCAGTATTTT - TRBJ2-3 - TRBV9
CASSLDSPAAYEQYF TGTGCCAGCAGCTTAGATAGCCCGGCCGCCTACGAGCAGTACTTC - TRBJ2-7 - TRBV7-8
CASSLDRGRAFRGYTF TGTGCCAGCAGCTTAGATCGGGGAAGGGCTTTTAGGGGCTACACCTTC - TRBJ1-2 - TRBV11-2
CASSPTMDTYTEAFF TGTGCCAGCTCTCCAACCATGGACACTTACACTGAAGCTTTCTTT - TRBJ1-1 - TRBV18
CASTRDSSWGNEKLFF TGTGCCAGTACCCGGGACAGCTCCTGGGGTAATGAAAAACTGTTTTTT TRBD1 TRBJ1-4 - TRBV19
CASSVADGTGNEQFF TGTGCCAGCAGCGTAGCTGATGGGACAGGGAATGAGCAGTTCTTC TRBD1 TRBJ2-1 - TRBV9
CAISEPPAAQGAGIHEQYF TGTGCCATCAGTGAGCCCCCAGCCGCACAGGGGGCAGGGATCCACGAGCAGTACTTC TRBD1 TRBJ2-7 - TRBV10-3
CAWTAGTGVYGYTF TGTGCCTGGACCGCCGGGACAGGGGTCTATGGCTACACCTTC TRBD1 TRBJ1-2 - TRBV30
CASSLTGKNIQYF TGCGCCAGCAGCTTGACAGGGAAAAACATTCAGTACTTC - TRBJ2-4 many TRBV5-1
CASRISGADLYNEQFF TGTGCCAGCAGGATCTCAGGGGCCGACCTCTACAATGAGCAGTTCTTC - TRBJ2-1 - TRBV5-6
CASSLARGSATNEKLFF TGTGCCAGCAGCTTGGCCAGGGGGAGTGCAACTAATGAAAAACTGTTTTTT TRBD1 TRBJ1-4 - TRBV5-5
CASSQVSAEKLFF TGCGCCAGCAGCCAAGTTTCCGCGGAAAAACTGTTTTTT - TRBJ1-4 - TRBV4-3
CAWGQSTLYEQYF TGTGCCTGGGGACAGTCCACGCTCTACGAGCAGTACTTC - TRBJ2-7 - TRBV30
CASSYRGGGEKLFF TGTGCCAGCAGTTACAGGGGTGGTGGTGAAAAACTGTTTTTT - TRBJ1-4 - TRBV6-5
CAWRTRQTNTEAFF TGTGCCTGGAGAACACGACAGACGAACACTGAAGCTTTCTTT - TRBJ1-1 - TRBV30
CASSTFSGGAADTQYF TGTGCCAGCAGCACGTTTAGCGGGGGGGCGGCAGATACGCAGTATTTT TRBD2 TRBJ2-3 few TRBV9
CASSSPRRGRNYGYTF TGTGCCAGCAGTTCCCCCAGGAGGGGGCGAAACTATGGCTACACCTTC TRBD1 TRBJ1-2 - TRBV28
CASRLPRGRAANTGELFF TGTGCCAGCAGGCTTCCCCGAGGCAGGGCCGCGAACACCGGGGAGCTGTTTTTT - TRBJ2-2 - TRBV7-2
CASSVGTTFSYNEQFF TGTGCCAGCAGCGTCGGGACAACTTTTTCCTACAATGAGCAGTTCTTC - TRBJ2-1 - TRBV9
CATRGQGVTEAFF TGTGCCACCAGAGGACAGGGCGTCACTGAAGCTTTCTTT TRBD1 TRBJ1-1 - TRBV2
CASSIGRGNTEAFF TGTGCCAGTAGTATCGGCAGGGGTAACACTGAAGCTTTCTTT - TRBJ1-1 few TRBV19
CASSTGGNTQYF TGTGCCAGTAGTACCGGAGGAAATACGCAGTATTTT - TRBJ2-3 - TRBV19
CASSFLLTEAFF TGTGCCAGCAGTTTCCTTTTGACTGAAGCTTTCTTT - TRBJ1-1 - TRBV28
CASSVGGSYNEQFF TGTGCCAGCAGCGTAGGAGGGTCCTACAATGAGCAGTTCTTC - TRBJ2-1 - TRBV9
CASSYTSGRTEQFF TGTGCCAGCAGCTATACTAGCGGGAGAACTGAGCAGTTCTTC TRBD2 TRBJ2-1 - TRBV13
CASSTRQGYEQYF TGTGCCAGCAGCACACGACAGGGCTACGAGCAGTACTTC TRBD1 TRBJ2-7 - TRBV5-5
CASSLLGSGANVLTF TGTGCCAGCAGCTTGCTCGGCTCTGGGGCCAACGTCCTGACTTTC - TRBJ2-6 - TRBV5-5
CASTKQGADGYTF TGTGCCAGCACTAAACAGGGCGCGGATGGCTACACCTTC - TRBJ1-2 - TRBV12-3/TRBV12-4
CASSQVSSGGVPYF TGTGCCAGCAGCCAAGTGTCTAGCGGGGGGGTCCCCTACTTC TRBD2 TRBJ2-7 few TRBV3-1/TRBV3-2
CASSHRGASGTVNEQFF TGCGCCAGCAGCCACCGGGGGGCTTCCGGGACTGTCAATGAGCAGTTCTTC - TRBJ2-1 - TRBV4-1
CASSLFMSSYEQYF TGTGCCAGCAGTTTATTTATGAGCTCCTACGAGCAGTACTTC - TRBJ2-7 few TRBV28
CASSLVRAGGTQYF TGTGCCAGCAGCTTGGTTCGGGCGGGAGGTACGCAGTATTTT TRBD2 TRBJ2-3 - TRBV5-5
CASSPQGFRAFF TGTGCCAGCAGCCCCCAGGGTTTTCGGGCTTTCTTT - TRBJ1-1 - TRBV3-1/TRBV3-2
CASTQGIYGYTF TGTGCCAGTACACAGGGGATCTATGGCTACACCTTC TRBD1 TRBJ1-2 - TRBV2
CASSQGWKRGGSSGYTF TGCGCCAGCAGCCAGGGATGGAAAAGGGGGGGATCCTCTGGCTACACCTTC - TRBJ1-2 once TRBV4-1
CASSLRLGDEQFF TGTGCCAGCAGCTTGCGGCTAGGGGATGAGCAGTTCTTC - TRBJ2-1 few TRBV7-6